A single T cell receptor (beta chain) is shown here with its context. TCRdb keeps only in-frame clones here, not all; method: immunoSEQ multiplex PCR. The sample includes just under 65,000 clones, around 96% seen only once; the top ten take 2% to 3%. The source of the sample is a study of T cell changes during pregnancy in multiple sclerosis. This clonotype was sampled from a female donor with multiple sclerosis, enrolled in a pregnancy study. The sample was CD8+ T cells from peripheral blood mononuclear cells, taken after pregnancy.

The CDR3 reads CASSLGGRGYEQFF. CDR3 in DNA: TGTGCCAGCAGCTTAGGAGGGAGAGGCTATGAGCAGTTCTTC. V gene TRBV7-8 combines with J gene TRBJ2-1, with D tentatively TRBD2 (5 bases). This CDR3 region has 14 residues. Germline CDR1 SGHVS, CDR2 FQNEAQ. Trimming shortened V by 1 base and J by 8 bases, and 12 bases separated the two germline ends.